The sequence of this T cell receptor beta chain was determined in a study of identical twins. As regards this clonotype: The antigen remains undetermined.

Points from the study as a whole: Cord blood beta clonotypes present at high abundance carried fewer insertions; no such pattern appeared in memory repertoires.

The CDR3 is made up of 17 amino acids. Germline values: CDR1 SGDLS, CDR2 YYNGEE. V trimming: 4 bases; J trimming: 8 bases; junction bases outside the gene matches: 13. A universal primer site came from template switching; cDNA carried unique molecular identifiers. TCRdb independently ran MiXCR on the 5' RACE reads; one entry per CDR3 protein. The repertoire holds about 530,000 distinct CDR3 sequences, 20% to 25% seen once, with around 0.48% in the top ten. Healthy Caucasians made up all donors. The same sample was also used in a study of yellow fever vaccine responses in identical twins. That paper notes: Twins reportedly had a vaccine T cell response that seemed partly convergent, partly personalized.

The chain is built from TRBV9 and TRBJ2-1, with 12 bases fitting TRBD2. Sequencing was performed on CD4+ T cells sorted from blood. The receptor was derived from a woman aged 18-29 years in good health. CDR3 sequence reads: CASSPHLGLAGLDEQFF. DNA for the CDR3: TGTGCCAGCAGCCCCCACCTTGGACTAGCGGGACTCGATGAGCAGTTCTTC. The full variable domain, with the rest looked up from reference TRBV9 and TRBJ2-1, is DSGVTQTPKHLITATGQRVTLRCSPRSGDLSVYWYQQSLDQGLQFLIQYYNGEERAKGNILERFSAQQFPDLHSELNLSSLELGDSALYFCASSPHLGLAGLDEQFFGPGTRLTVL.